The 12 T cell receptor beta chains given below trace back to one sample, sequenced in a study of blood T cell repertoires in COVID-19. Method: immunoSEQ multiplex PCR; TCRdb's copy keeps in-frame clones and lacks some. The sample has about 350,000 clones; roughly 89% are singletons. Sequencing was done on a sample of peripheral blood. All receptors derive from a woman younger than 35 who had recovered from COVID-19.

V and J are TRBV6-6 and TRBJ2-7; TRBD2 is a possible D gene (5 bases). There are 16 residues in the CDR3. Trimming took 5 bases from V and 2 from J, leaving 19 bases between them. The germline gives CDR1 MNHNY, CDR2 SVGAGI (reference sequence). The CDR3 DNA reads TGTGCCAGCAGTCAATCCCCGCGTACGGGGACCTACGAGCAGTACGTC. It encodes CASSQSPRTGTYEQYV.

The chain is built from TRBV7-9 and TRBJ2-1, with 7 bases identical to TRBD1. CDR1 and CDR2 (germline): SEHNR, FQNEAQ (reference sequence). The trim removed 5 bases at V and 6 bases at J, leaving 7 bases unmatched. This CDR3 has 14 amino acids. CDR3 sequence: CASSRQGQGNEQFF. For the CDR3, the DNA is TGTGCCAGCAGCAGACAGGGCCAGGGCAATGAGCAGTTCTTC.

This sequence joins TRBV6-2 or TRBV6-3 and TRBJ1-2, with no clear D. CDR3 length: 15 amino acids. V lost 6 bases and J lost 0, with 14 bases in between. The V gene's germline CDR1 is MNHEY and CDR2 SVGEGT. In DNA, the CDR3 is TGTGCCAGCAGCTTAGCGGGAACCACTAACTATGGCTACACCTTC. Amino acids: CASSLAGTTNYGYTF.

The chain is built from TRBV29-1 and TRBJ1-1; D may be TRBD1 (6 bases). This CDR3 region has 12 residues. V was shortened by 7 bases and J by 0 bases, with 9 bases between the two germline ends. In germline, CDR1 is SQVTM, CDR2 ANQGSEA. The CDR3 nucleotides read TGCAGCGCAGGACAGATGAACACTGAAGCTTTCTTT. Translating it yields CSAGQMNTEAFF. Combining the CDR3 with reference TRBV29-1 and TRBJ1-1 gives the whole variable domain SAVISQKPSRDICQRGTSLTIQCQVDSQVTMMFWYRQQPGQSLTLIATANQGSEATYESGFVIDKFPISRPNLTFSTLTVSNMSPEDSSIYLCSAGQMNTEAFFGQGTRLTVV.

This chain links TRBV25-1 with TRBJ1-5; unclear D gene. Per the germline V gene, CDR1 is MGHDK and CDR2 is SYGVNS. V dropped 3 bases and J dropped 3 bases, with 9 bases sitting between them. This CDR3 region has 14 residues. CDR3 bases: TGTGCCAGCAGTGACGGTCCGCTCAATCAGCCCCAGCATTTT. It yields the protein CASSDGPLNQPQHF.

V gene TRBV11-3 combines with J gene TRBJ2-3; TRBD2 is a possible D gene (5 bases). The CDR3 is made up of 16 amino acids. Germline V gene lookup returns CDR1 SGHNT and CDR2 YENEEA. Trimming cost V 5 bases and J 5 bases, with 20 bases left between them. CDR3 residues: CASSPRVGLLGDTQYF. The CDR3, as DNA: TGTGCCAGCAGCCCGAGGGTAGGCCTATTAGGAGATACGCAGTATTTT.

J is TRBJ1-1 and V is TRBV7-9, with a tentative D call TRBD1 (6 bases). Per germline, CDR1 SEHNR and CDR2 FQNEAQ (reference sequence). V lost 5 bases to trimming and J lost 10 bases, with 26 bases between them. The CDR3 is 16 amino acids. The CDR3 spells CASSQHGGPRSGGAFF. The CDR3 DNA follows: TGTGCCAGCAGCCAGCACGGGGGGCCACGATCGGGGGGAGCTTTCTTT.

This clone was found once. This chain uses TRBV5-4 with TRBJ2-1, with a weak D call TRBD2 (6 bases). Germline CDR1 SGHNT, CDR2 YYREEE (reference sequence). V dropped 3 bases and J dropped 4 bases, with 17 bases sitting between them. This CDR3 comprises 16 residues. The CDR3 loop reads CASSSAGTDYYNEQFF. The CDR3 bases are TGTGCCAGCAGCTCCGCCGGGACGGACTATTACAATGAGCAGTTCTTC.

The J gene is TRBJ2-1, the V gene TRBV10-3; no clear D. The germline V gene encodes CDR1 ENHRY and CDR2 SYGVKD. The CDR3 runs 13 residues. The V and J ends lost 6 bases and 12 bases respectively, with 18 bases between them. In DNA, the CDR3 is TGTGCCATCAGACACAGCCAGGCCATGGGGCAGTTCTTC. Encoded protein: CAIRHSQAMGQFF.

The chain recombines TRBV4-3 with TRBJ2-1; tentatively, D is TRBD2 (6 bases). V lost 4 bases and J lost 5, with 15 bases in between. The CDR3 extends over 15 amino acids. Germline values: CDR1 LGHNA, CDR2 YSLEER. The CDR3 sequence: CASSLSWRAHNEQFF. The CDR3 DNA reads as TGCGCCAGCAGCCTTAGTTGGAGGGCCCACAATGAGCAGTTCTTC.

This clone was seen only once. Distinct nucleotide sequences in the sample also encode this CDR3. The chain joins TRBV6-5 to TRBJ2-7; 8 bases are shared with TRBD1. The length of the CDR3 is 13 residues. Trimming at V came to 6 bases and at J to 3 bases, leaving 4 bases not matched to a gene. Germline CDR1 reads MNHEY; CDR2 reads SVGAGI. Here the CDR3 reads CASSRDRGYEQYV. The CDR3 bases are TGTGCCAGCAGCAGAGACAGGGGCTACGAGCAGTACGTC.

V gene TRBV11-2 combines with J gene TRBJ2-2; 7 bases are a match to TRBD2. The CDR3 is 15 amino acids. The V segment lost 6 bases and the J segment 5 bases; nucleotides outside the gene matches: 9. Per the germline V gene, CDR1 is SGHAT and CDR2 is FQNNGV. CDR3 nucleotides: TGTGCCAGCAGGATAGCGGGCAGAAGAACCGGGGAGCTGTTTTTT. Translated, it gives CASRIAGRRTGELFF.